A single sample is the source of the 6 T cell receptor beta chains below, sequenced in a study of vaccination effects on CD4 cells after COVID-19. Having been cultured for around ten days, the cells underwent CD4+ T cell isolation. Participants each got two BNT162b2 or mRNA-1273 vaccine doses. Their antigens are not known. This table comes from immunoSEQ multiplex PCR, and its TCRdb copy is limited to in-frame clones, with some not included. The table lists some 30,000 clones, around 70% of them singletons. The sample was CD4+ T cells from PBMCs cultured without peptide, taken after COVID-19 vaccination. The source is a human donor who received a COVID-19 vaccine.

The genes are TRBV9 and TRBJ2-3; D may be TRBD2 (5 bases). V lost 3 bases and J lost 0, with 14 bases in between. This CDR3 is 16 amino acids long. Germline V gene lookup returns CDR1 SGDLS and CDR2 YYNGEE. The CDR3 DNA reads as TGTGCCAGCAGCGAGACCGGGCGGGCTAGCACAGATACGCAGTATTTT. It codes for CASSETGRASTDTQYF.

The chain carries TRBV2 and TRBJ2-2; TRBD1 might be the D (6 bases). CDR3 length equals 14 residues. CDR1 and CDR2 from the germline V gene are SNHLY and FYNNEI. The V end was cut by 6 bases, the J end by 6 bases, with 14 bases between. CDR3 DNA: TGTGCCAGCAGACAACAGGGTGGGTCCGGGGAGCTGTTTTTT. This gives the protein CASRQQGGSGELFF. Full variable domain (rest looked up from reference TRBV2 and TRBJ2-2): EPEVTQTPSHQVTQMGQEVILRCVPISNHLYFYWYRQILGQKVEFLVSFYNNEISEKSEIFDDQFSVERPDGSNFTLKIRSTKLEDSAMYFCASRQQGGSGELFFGEGSRLTVL.

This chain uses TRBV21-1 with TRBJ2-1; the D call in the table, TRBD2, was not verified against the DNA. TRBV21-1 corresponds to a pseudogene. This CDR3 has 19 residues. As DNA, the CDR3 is TGTGCCAGCAGGACAAGGGCCGGGACTAGCGGGGCCTCCTACAATGAGCAGTTCTTC. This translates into CASRTRAGTSGASYNEQFF.

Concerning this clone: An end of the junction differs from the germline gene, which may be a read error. The CDR3 loop is CATSKVGLKNIQYF. CDR3 sequence (DNA): TGTGCCACCAGTAAAGTGGGCTTAAAAAACATTCAGTACTTC. The chain is built from TRBV28 and TRBJ2-4; D is ambiguous. CDR3 size: 14 residues. Looked up from germline, CDR1 is MDHEN and CDR2 is SYDVKM. The full variable domain, its missing parts supplied by reference TRBV28 and TRBJ2-4, is DVKVTQSSRYLVKRTGEKVFLECVQDMDHENMFWYRQDPGLGLRLIYFSYDVKMKEKGDIPEGYSVSREKKERFSLILESASTNQTSMYLCATSKVGLKNIQYFGAGTRLSVL.

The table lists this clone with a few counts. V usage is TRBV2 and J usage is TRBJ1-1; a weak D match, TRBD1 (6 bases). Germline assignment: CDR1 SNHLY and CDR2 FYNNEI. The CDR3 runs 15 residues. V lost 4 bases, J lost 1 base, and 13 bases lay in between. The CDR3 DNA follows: TGTGCCAGCAGTGTGGGACTGGACAGGAACACTGAAGCTTTCTTT. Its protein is CASSVGLDRNTEAFF.

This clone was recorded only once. DNA for the CDR3: TGTGCCAGCAGCCCACAGGGTACAAGACGCTATGGCTACACCTTC. The encoded protein is CASSPQGTRRYGYTF. The chain combines TRBV14 with TRBJ1-2; D is possibly TRBD1 (6 bases). From germline, CDR1 is SGHDN and CDR2 FVKESK. Trimming shortened V by 4 bases and J by 4 bases, and 16 bases separated the two germline ends. The CDR3 extends over 15 amino acids.